This TCR beta chain originates from a study of neurological immune-mediated disorders. TCRdb fed the 5' RACE reads into MiXCR, producing one record per CDR3 protein. The sample holds tens of thousands of distinct CDR3 sequences, approximately 3% seen once. The germline CDR1 and CDR2 sequences are SGHAT and FQNNGV. This CDR3 spans 15 amino acids. V was clipped by 5 bases and J by 5 bases, with 18 bases between them. This clonotype was seen ten or more times. The J gene is TRBJ1-1, the V gene TRBV11-2; possible D gene TRBD1, 6 bases. This clonotype originated in a woman aged 50 to 60 with multiple sclerosis. Specimen: PBMCs. This CDR3 reads CASSQTQGWKTEAFF. The CDR3 coding sequence is TGTGCCAGCAGCCAAACCCAGGGGTGGAAGACTGAAGCTTTCTTT. The whole variable domain, filled in from reference TRBV11-2 and TRBJ1-1, reads EAGVAQSPRYKIIEKRQSVAFWCNPISGHATLYWYQQILGQGPKLLIQFQNNGVVDDSQLPKDRFSAERLKGVDSTLKIQPAKLEDSAVYLCASSQTQGWKTEAFFGQGTRLTVV.